This T cell receptor beta chain was documented in a study of cytomegalovirus exposure and HLA in healthy donors. Study-wide results and limits: Associated with HLA alleles at 0.05 false discovery rate in a later analysis were 16,951 TCR beta sequences.

A note on this clone: Its antigen is currently unknown.

13 Jbeta primers and 60 Vbeta primers were used for the PCR. Clones were sequenced by immunoSEQ multiplex PCR, and TCRdb holds only the in-frame ones, with some missing. Of around 100,000 clones in the sample, roughly 80% were seen once. Input material: PBMCs. The receptor comes from a man between 25 and 39 years old in good health and CMV-seropositive.

The CDR3 region has the DNA TGTGCCAGCGTCCCAACAGGTCCTTGGGCCAACGTCCTGACTTTC. It is translated as CASVPTGPWANVLTF. The V call is TRBV7-9, the J call TRBJ2-6; possible D gene TRBD1, 5 bases. Trimming left V 8 bases short and J 5 bases short, with 16 bases between. CDR1 and CDR2 (germline): SEHNR, FQNEAQ (reference sequence). CDR3 length: 15 amino acids.